This T cell receptor beta chain was sequenced in a study of cytomegalovirus exposure and HLA in healthy donors. General study findings and limits: Common viral pathogens seemed, in a later analysis, to connect with several of the most significant clusters.

The PCR had 60 Vbeta and 13 Jbeta primers. Some clones are missing from TCRdb's copy, which holds only in-frame ones; the method was immunoSEQ multiplex PCR. The sample yields some 100,000 clones, 60% to 80% seen once. This clone has only a few counts. Its antigen remains unidentified. Trimming stripped 1 base from V and 8 bases from J, with 17 bases between. From germline, CDR1 is SEHNR and CDR2 FQNEAQ (reference sequence). The CDR3 contains 15 residues. J is TRBJ1-2 and V is TRBV7-9; the D gene is possibly TRBD1 (6 bases). The sequencing input was PBMCs. The source of this sequence is a woman aged 18-29 years in good health and CMV-seropositive. The CDR3 DNA sequence: TGTGCCAGCAGCTTAGAGCGGGGACAAATGGAAGGCTACACCTTC. This sequence encodes CASSLERGQMEGYTF.